This entry describes one T cell receptor (beta chain). Its antigen is unknown. No much larger clone exists at a distance of one base, and base qualities are not known. The sample belongs to a study of radiation and T cells in renal cell carcinoma (TCRdb year 2020). With regard to the full study: Samples came from a clinical trial, in which primary renal cell carcinomas received 15 Gy stereotactic body radiation therapy followed by nephrectomy 4 weeks later. In total, approximately 53 samples, comprising 26 tumors and 27 peripheral blood samples, were subjected to TCR beta sequencing. Across all 50 or so samples, 4,016,671 unique CDR3 nucleotide sequences, encoding 2,658,974 unique CDR3 amino acid sequences, were identified. What the study reported, not specific to this receptor: In blood, the top tumor clonotypes increased from baseline to 2 weeks after radiation and then shrank by 4 weeks, which suggests a temporary expansion of tumor-resident clones. Blood repertoire dynamics were not followed beyond 4 weeks after treatment. With a single-armed trial design, the study had no way to address how radiation dose or scheduling affects the TCR repertoire. Because pretreatment tumor biopsies were not available, the study could not determine whether clonotypes were already present within the tumor at baseline.

Inclusive of the bounding cysteine and phenylalanine, the CDR3 is 17 residues long. Of the read, only the CDR3 DNA is kept; its 51 bases are in frame from base 1. The germline V gene specifies SGDLS as CDR1 and YYNGEE as CDR2. Trimming removed 2 bases from V and 0 bases from J, leaving 14 bases between the germline ends. The intended sense of this specimen's time point label: blood 2 weeks post-SBRT. The treatment or condition label on this specimen signifies: 15 Gy SBRT to primary tumor, nephrectomy 4 weeks later. To follow tumor-enriched clonotypes, peripheral blood was collected serially from radiation-treated patients at baseline and again at 2 weeks and 4 weeks after SBRT. All patients had renal cell carcinoma with clear cell pathology. The QIAamp DNA Blood Mini Kit (Qiagen) was used to prepare genomic DNA for TCR sequencing. The analyses included just those samples that passed every quality control check.

Following the manufacturer's recommendations, the immunoSEQ kit was used to generate TCR beta libraries from genomic DNA. To prepare libraries, a first multiplex PCR with proprietary primers was run, followed by a second PCR that added unique barcodes, and a bead cleanup was done after each round. Each sample batch included a kit-provided positive control reaction and a negative control reaction. The final libraries were assessed on an Agilent 4200 TapeStation D1000 ScreenTape, pooled by volume, and quantified by qPCR. An Illumina NextSeq500 fitted with a MidOutput 150-cycle cartridge performed the sequencing, running 156 Read1 cycles and 15 Index1 cycles with the kit's custom primers. The pooled library was loaded at 0.9 to 1 pM, with a roughly 19% PhiX control spiked in. As for how the authors treated the data: Vendor-processed data were analyzed in R, and a clonotype was defined as all T cells sharing the same CDR3 nucleotide sequence. For clone abundance analyses, frequencies were normalized to the 10,000 most abundant clones in each sample. Public T cell clones, which averaged fewer than five per sample, were removed prior to analysis. An abundance difference of at least 32-fold between compartments was the criterion for calling clonotypes tumor-enriched or baseline blood-enriched. A beta-binomial differential abundance model was used to identify clonotypes that were expanded or contracted between blood time points. The Baroni-Urbani and Buser coefficient was used to measure tumor-blood repertoire similarity, and groups were compared with two-tailed Wilcoxon tests in R. TCRdb carries this immuneACCESS record with in-frame sequences only. Its versions omit some clonotypes, under half of them owing to an unresolved V gene in the studies checked, with the rest unexplained. For V, J and clone size, that table is used; D and trimming come from the DNA. Present in this sample are 40,000 to 60,000 clones, 75% to 85% of which were seen just once. The ten top clones hold 29% of the sample.

The clonotype originates from a woman in her 70s with renal cell carcinoma. The rearranged chain carries TRBV9 and TRBJ2-2, and possibly TRBD1, on 8 matching bases. This sample comprised blood, obtained from a patient whose treatment included radiotherapy and nephrectomy. The nucleotide sequence reads TGTGCCAGCAGCGTCGGGGGGACAGGCGCGAACACCGGGGAGCTGTTTTTT. Translated, this is CASSVGGTGANTGELFF.